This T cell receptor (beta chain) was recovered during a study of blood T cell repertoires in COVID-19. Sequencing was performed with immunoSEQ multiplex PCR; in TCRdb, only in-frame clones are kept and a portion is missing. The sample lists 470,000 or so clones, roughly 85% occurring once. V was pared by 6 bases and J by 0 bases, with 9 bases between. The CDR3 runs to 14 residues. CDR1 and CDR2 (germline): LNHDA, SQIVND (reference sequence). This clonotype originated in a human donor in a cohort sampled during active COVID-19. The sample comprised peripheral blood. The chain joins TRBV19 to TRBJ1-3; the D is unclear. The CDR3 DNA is TGTGCCAGTAGCCGGGGAGACTCTGGAAACACCATATATTTT. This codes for CASSRGDSGNTIYF.